This T cell receptor beta chain was obtained from a study of T cells in Graves' hyperthyroidism and ophthalmopathy. Study results and limitations: Also found in blood were most expanded thyroid clonotypes above 0.001.

Amplification targeted TCR beta CDR3 regions from RNA transcripts. TCR CDR3 underwent first-round RT-PCR with the HTBI primer set. TCRdb reanalysed the multiplex PCR reads using MiXCR and keeps one entry per CDR3 protein. The table includes approximately 590,000 distinct CDR3 sequences, approximately 14% detected once. Each diagnosis drew on symptoms, thyroxine, TRAb, thyroid ultrasound and orbital computed tomography findings. Points on this clonotype: The antigen is undetermined.

This receptor was taken from a woman in her 30s with Graves' hyperthyroidism. Sequencing was performed on blood.

The chain's CDR3 is CASSLQGARTGELFF. CDR3 nucleotide sequence: TGTGCCAGCAGTTTGCAGGGGGCTCGCACCGGGGAGCTGTTTTTT. The chain uses TRBV28 and TRBJ2-2; 8 positions agree with TRBD1. The germline V gene encodes CDR1 MDHEN and CDR2 SYDVKM. The CDR3 sequence is 15 residues long. V was clipped by 3 bases and J by 4 bases; unmatched bases: 4.